Listed below are T cell receptor beta chains from one sample, sequenced in a study of OX40 agonist ivuxolimab in advanced cancers. Only in-frame clones appear in the TCRdb table, and some are missing; sequencing was by immunoSEQ multiplex PCR. Seen here are 77,000 or so clones, about nine tenths observed once, and the top ten hold 0.7% to 1%. The input for sequencing was CD4+ or CD8+ T cells sorted from blood, taken in a trial of the OX40 agonist ivuxolimab. These receptors all come from an adult with an advanced solid tumor such as melanoma, head and neck, liver or kidney cancer. Both conserved end residues are part of each CDR3. Each record gives: V gene, J gene, D gene, clone size, CDR3 DNA, CDR3 protein. D genes are given only for firm matches. Clone size is not always given. Where it is, it says once, few, many or a class for expanded clones.

TRBV27	TRBJ1-1	-	-	TGTGCCAGCAGTTTTCGAGCGAACACTGAAGCTTTCTTT	CASSFRANTEAFF
TRBV5-1	TRBJ2-1	TRBD1	-	TGCGCCAGCAGCTTGTACACAGGGGGCAATGAGCAGTTCTTC	CASSLYTGGNEQFF
TRBV5-1	TRBJ2-3	-	few	TGCGCCAGCAGCCCAACTGAACGGGGGGCGGATACGCAGTATTTT	CASSPTERGADTQYF
TRBV6-6	TRBJ2-7	-	-	TGTGCCAGCAGTTACTCTCGGGGTTACGAGCAGTACTTC	CASSYSRGYEQYF
TRBV28	TRBJ2-7	-	-	TGTGCCACCCTGGGGACACTCGTTGCCGAGCAGTACTTC	CATLGTLVAEQYF
TRBV30	TRBJ1-1	-	few	TGTGCCTGGAGTGTATGGGCAGTTTCGACCACTGAAGCTTTCTTT	CAWSVWAVSTTEAFF
TRBV6-5	TRBJ1-2	-	few	TGTGCCAGCAGTTCCCGGACAGCGAACTATGGCTACACCTTC	CASSSRTANYGYTF
TRBV4-1	TRBJ1-3	-	-	TGCGCCAGCAGCCAAGAAGGGACGGCTGGAAACACCATATATTTT	CASSQEGTAGNTIYF
TRBV19	TRBJ1-3	-	-	TGTGCCAGTAGCCCTACAGGGATTGGAAACACCATATATTTT	CASSPTGIGNTIYF
TRBV5-6	TRBJ2-2	TRBD2	-	TGTGCCAGCAGCTTTAGGGCGGGAGGGCTATCCGGGGAGCTGTTTTTT	CASSFRAGGLSGELFF
TRBV11-2	TRBJ2-3	-	once	TGTGCCAGCAGCTTAAGTAGCGGACGAAGCACAGATACGCAGTATTTT	CASSLSSGRSTDTQYF
TRBV5-1	TRBJ2-7	-	-	TGCGCCAGCAGCTTGGTACCGGGGGGACAGACCTACGAGCAGTACTTC	CASSLVPGGQTYEQYF
TRBV10-3	TRBJ1-3	TRBD1	-	TGTGCCATCAGCCCGATGGAAGGGGGCGGTGGAAACACCATATATTTT	CAISPMEGGGGNTIYF
TRBV5-1	TRBJ2-1	TRBD2	-	TGCGCCAGCAGGGTAGCGGGGTCCTCCTACAATGAGCAGTTCTTC	CASRVAGSSYNEQFF
TRBV19	TRBJ2-7	-	-	TGTGCCAGTAGTATCGAACAGGGCCGGGAGCAGTACTTC	CASSIEQGREQYF
TRBV5-1	TRBJ2-7	TRBD2	-	TGCGCCAGCAGAGGGACTAGCGGGAACTACGAGCAGTACTTC	CASRGTSGNYEQYF
TRBV7-8	TRBJ1-5	-	-	TGTGCCAGCAGCTCAACAGGGTTCCAGCCCCAGCATTTT	CASSSTGFQPQHF
TRBV9	TRBJ1-1	-	-	TGTGCCAGCAGCGTAAGGCTACAAACTGAAGCTTTCTTT	CASSVRLQTEAFF